This section outlines one T cell receptor (beta chain) sequence together with its context. The antigen remains undetermined. The entry originates in a study of T cell responses to AZD1222 COVID-19 vaccine. Assay: immunoSEQ multiplex PCR; the TCRdb copy retains only in-frame clones and omits some. The sample holds 100,000 to 140,000 clones, 75% to 95% seen once. Germline CDR1 SGHRS, CDR2 YFSETQ. V was clipped by 1 base and J by 4 bases; unmatched bases: 5. The CDR3 is 15 residues long. General study findings and limits: An increase in Spike-specific TCR breadth and depth was observed after two AZD1222 doses. Reportedly, nearly half the spike-specific TCRs target unmutated variant regions. Donors were largely white British and mainly female; clonal diversity was possibly underestimated.

This clonotype was sampled from an adult who received the AZD1222 COVID-19 vaccine. The chain recombines TRBV5-1 with TRBJ1-5; TRBD1 agrees at 7 bases. The specimen was peripheral blood, collected 28 days after the second AZD1222 dose. The CDR3 loop is CASSLQGTVNQPQHF. For the CDR3, the DNA is TGCGCCAGCAGCTTGCAAGGGACAGTAAATCAGCCCCAGCATTTT.